The entry below describes one T cell receptor beta chain. The data belong to a study of blood T cell repertoires in COVID-19. The overall study: Acute and convalescent COVID-19 samples came from the United States, Italy and Spain. Sample material is recorded as cDNA or gDNA derived from T cells, B-cell-depleted T cells, or PBMCs.

The authors' processing: For nucleated cells, counts were estimated from reference gene primer amplification. Clones were read by immunoSEQ multiplex PCR, and TCRdb kept only the in-frame ones, dropping some. For V, J and clone size, that table is used; D and trimming come from the DNA. The repertoire holds 100,000 to 150,000 clones, with roughly nine tenths as singletons. This CDR3 is built from 18 residues. The germline V gene encodes CDR1 SGHVS and CDR2 FQNEAQ. V lost 6 bases to trimming and J lost 2 bases, with 26 bases between them. The chain employs TRBV7-8 and TRBJ2-7, with D possibly being TRBD1 (7 bases). Sequencing used peripheral blood. This clonotype originated in a man aged 45 to 65 with active COVID-19. The CDR3 is CASSQRVGGRGDAYEQYF. CDR3 DNA sequence: TGTGCCAGCAGTCAAAGAGTAGGGGGCAGGGGGGATGCCTACGAGCAGTACTTC.